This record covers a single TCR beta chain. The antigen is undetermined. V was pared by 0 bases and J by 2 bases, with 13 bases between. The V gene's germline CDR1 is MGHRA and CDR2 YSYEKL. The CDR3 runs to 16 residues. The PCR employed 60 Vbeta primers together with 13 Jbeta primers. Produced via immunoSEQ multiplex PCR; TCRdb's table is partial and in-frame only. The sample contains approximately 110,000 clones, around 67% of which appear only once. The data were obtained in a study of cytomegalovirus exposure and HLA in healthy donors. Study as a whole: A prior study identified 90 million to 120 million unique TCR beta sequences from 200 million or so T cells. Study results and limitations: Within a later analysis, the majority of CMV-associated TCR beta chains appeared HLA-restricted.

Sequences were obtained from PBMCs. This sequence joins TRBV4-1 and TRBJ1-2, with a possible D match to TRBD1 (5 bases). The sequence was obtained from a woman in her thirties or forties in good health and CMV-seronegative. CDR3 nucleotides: TGCGCCAGCAGCCAAGAACCAGGGTATGGCAACTATGGCTACACCTTC. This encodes CASSQEPGYGNYGYTF.